The following is a TCR beta chain sequence with its context. Its antigen is as yet unknown. This entry comes from a study of T cell responses to AZD1222 COVID-19 vaccine. Study-level findings and limits: Clonal diversity was possibly underestimated, and the donors were mostly white British, with more females. Only 5 to 7 AZD1222 recipients were seropositive at baseline. Unmutated variant regions are reportedly targeted by nearly half of spike-specific TCRs.

Measured with immunoSEQ multiplex PCR; TCRdb has only the in-frame clones, and not every one. The sample includes fewer than 140,000 clones, about nine tenths seen only once; the top ten take roughly 8%. The specimen comprised peripheral blood, sampled 28 days after the second AZD1222 dose. The sequence was collected from an adult who received the AZD1222 COVID-19 vaccine.

The CDR3 bases are TGTGCCAGCAGTCAATTTTGGGACAGACCTCTCGACACCTTC. Amino acids: CASSQFWDRPLDTF. This chain connects TRBV6-5 to TRBJ1-2; 7 bases align to TRBD1. The CDR3 spans 14 residues. Per the germline V gene, CDR1 is MNHEY and CDR2 is SVGAGI. The V gene end was trimmed by 5 bases and the J gene end by 12 bases; junction bases not matched to a gene: 15.